This TCR beta chain comes out of a study of blood T cell repertoires in COVID-19. Study as a whole: Acute and convalescent COVID-19 samples came from the United States, Italy and Spain. Sample material is recorded as cDNA or gDNA derived from T cells, B-cell-depleted T cells, or PBMCs.

Trimming took 7 bases from V and 1 from J, leaving 4 bases between them. CDR1 and CDR2 from the germline V gene are DFQATT and SNEGSKA (reference sequence). The CDR3 extends over 10 amino acids. TCRdb keeps only in-frame clones here, not all; method: immunoSEQ multiplex PCR. The sample contains fewer than 85,000 clones, more than 60% of which appear only once. Sequenced input: peripheral blood. V gene TRBV20-1 combines with J gene TRBJ1-1; no definite D call. The sequence derives from an elderly woman with active or convalescent COVID-19. CDR3 bases: TGCAGTGTCGGGAACACTGAAGCTTTCTTT. Its translation: CSVGNTEAFF.